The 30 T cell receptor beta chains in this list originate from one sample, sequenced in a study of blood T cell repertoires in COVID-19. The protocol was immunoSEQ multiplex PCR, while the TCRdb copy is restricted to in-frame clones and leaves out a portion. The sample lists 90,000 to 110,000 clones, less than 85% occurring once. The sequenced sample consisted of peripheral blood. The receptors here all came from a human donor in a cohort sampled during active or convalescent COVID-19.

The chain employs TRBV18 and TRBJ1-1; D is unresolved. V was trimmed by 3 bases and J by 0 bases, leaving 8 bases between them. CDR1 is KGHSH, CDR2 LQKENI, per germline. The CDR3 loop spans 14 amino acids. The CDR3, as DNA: TGTGCCAGCTCACCGACAAATGTGAACACTGAAGCTTTCTTT. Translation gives CASSPTNVNTEAFF. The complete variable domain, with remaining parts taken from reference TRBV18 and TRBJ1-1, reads NAGVMQNPRHLVRRRGQEARLRCSPMKGHSHVYWYRQLPEEGLKFMVYLQKENIIDESGMPKERFSAEFPKEGPSILRIQQVVRGDSAAYFCASSPTNVNTEAFFGQGTRLTVV.

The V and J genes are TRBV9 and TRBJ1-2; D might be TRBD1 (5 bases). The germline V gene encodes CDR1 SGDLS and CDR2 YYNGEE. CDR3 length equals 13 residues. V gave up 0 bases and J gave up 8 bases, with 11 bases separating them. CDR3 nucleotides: TGTGCCAGCAGCGTAGCTACTCAGGGCGGCTACACCTTC. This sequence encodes CASSVATQGGYTF.

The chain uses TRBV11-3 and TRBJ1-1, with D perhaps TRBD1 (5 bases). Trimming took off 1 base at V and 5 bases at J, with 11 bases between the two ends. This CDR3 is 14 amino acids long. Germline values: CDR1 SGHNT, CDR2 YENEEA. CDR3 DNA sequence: TGTGCCAGCAGCTTAGGGGGACGGGAGACTGAAGCTTTCTTT. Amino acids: CASSLGGRETEAFF.

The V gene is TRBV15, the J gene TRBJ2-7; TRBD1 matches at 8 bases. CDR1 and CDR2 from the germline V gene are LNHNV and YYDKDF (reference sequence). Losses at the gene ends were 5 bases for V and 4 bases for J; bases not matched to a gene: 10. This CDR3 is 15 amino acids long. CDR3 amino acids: CATSPREDRAYEQYF. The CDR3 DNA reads TGTGCCACCAGCCCCAGGGAGGACAGGGCGTACGAGCAGTACTTC.

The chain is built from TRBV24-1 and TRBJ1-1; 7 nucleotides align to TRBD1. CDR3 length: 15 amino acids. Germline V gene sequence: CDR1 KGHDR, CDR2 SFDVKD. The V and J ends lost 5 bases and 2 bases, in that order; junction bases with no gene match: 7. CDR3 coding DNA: TGTGCCACCAGTGCCGGACCAGGGGGAAACACTGAAGCTTTCTTT. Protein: CATSAGPGGNTEAFF.

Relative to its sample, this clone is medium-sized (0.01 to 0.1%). In DNA form, the CDR3 reads TGTGCCAGCAGCCAAGAAGGGCGGGGGGAATTAAACATTCAGTACTTC. Translated: CASSQEGRGELNIQYF. The J gene is TRBJ2-4, the V gene TRBV4-2; 8 bases line up with TRBD2. Germline-derived CDR1 and CDR2 are LGHNA and YNFKEQ. The CDR3 runs to 16 residues. The J segment lost 6 bases and the V segment lost 0 bases, leaving 7 bases of the junction unmatched.

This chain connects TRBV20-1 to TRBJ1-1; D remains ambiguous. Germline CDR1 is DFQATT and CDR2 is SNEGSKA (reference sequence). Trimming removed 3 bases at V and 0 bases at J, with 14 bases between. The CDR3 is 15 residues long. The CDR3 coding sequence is TGCAGTGCTAGTCGGGAACCCGGAATGAACACTGAAGCTTTCTTT. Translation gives CSASREPGMNTEAFF.

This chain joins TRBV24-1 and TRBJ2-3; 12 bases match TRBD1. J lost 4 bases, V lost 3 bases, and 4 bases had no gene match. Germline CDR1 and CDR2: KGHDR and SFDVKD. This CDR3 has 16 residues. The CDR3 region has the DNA TGTGCCACCAGTGATCACGGGACAGGGGGCCCAGATACGCAGTATTTT. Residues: CATSDHGTGGPDTQYF.

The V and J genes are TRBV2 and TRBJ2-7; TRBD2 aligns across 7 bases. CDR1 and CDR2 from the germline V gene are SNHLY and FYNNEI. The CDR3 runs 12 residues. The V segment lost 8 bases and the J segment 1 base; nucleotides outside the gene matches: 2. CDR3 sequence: CASERGSYEQYF. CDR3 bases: TGTGCCAGCGAGCGGGGTTCCTACGAGCAGTACTTC.

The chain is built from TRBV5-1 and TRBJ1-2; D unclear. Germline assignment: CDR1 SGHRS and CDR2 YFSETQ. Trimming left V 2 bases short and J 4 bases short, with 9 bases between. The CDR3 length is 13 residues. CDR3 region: CASSFDGAYGYTF. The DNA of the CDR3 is TGCGCCAGCAGCTTCGACGGAGCCTATGGCTACACCTTC.

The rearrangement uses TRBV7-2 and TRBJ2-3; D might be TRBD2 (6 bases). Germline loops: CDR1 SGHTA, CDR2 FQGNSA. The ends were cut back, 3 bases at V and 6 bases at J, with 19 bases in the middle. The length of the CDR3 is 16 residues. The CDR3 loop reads CASSFQGGLEGDTQYF. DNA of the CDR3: TGTGCCAGCAGCTTTCAGGGCGGGCTGGAGGGTGATACGCAGTATTTT. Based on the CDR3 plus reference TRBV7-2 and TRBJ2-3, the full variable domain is GAGVSQSPSNKVTEKGKDVELRCDPISGHTALYWYRQSLGQGLEFLIYFQGNSAPDKSGLPSDRFSAERTGGSVSTLTIQRTQQEDSAVYLCASSFQGGLEGDTQYFGPGTRLTVL.

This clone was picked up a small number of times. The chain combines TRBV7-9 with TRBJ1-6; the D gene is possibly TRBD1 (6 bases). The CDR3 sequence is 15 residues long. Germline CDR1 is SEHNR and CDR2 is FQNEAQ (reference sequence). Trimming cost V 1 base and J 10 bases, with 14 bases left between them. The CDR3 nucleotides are TGTGCCAGCAGCTTAGATACAGGGAGAACGTCACCCCTCCACTTT. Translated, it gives CASSLDTGRTSPLHF.

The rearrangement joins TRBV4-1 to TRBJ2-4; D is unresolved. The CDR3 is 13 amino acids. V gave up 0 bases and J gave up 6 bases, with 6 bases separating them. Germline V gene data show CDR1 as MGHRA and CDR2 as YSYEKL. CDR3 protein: CASSQEAVNIQYF. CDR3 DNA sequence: TGCGCCAGCAGCCAAGAGGCGGTAAACATTCAGTACTTC.

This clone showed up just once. The CDR3 spells CASRERGTSSSTDTQYF. CDR3 in DNA: TGTGCCAGTAGAGAGCGGGGGACTTCGTCTAGCACAGATACGCAGTATTTT. The V call is TRBV19, the J call TRBJ2-3, with 8 bases matching TRBD2. Per the germline V gene, CDR1 is LNHDA and CDR2 is SQIVND (reference sequence). CDR3 length: 17 amino acids. V lost 6 bases, J lost 0 bases, and 11 bases stayed unmatched.

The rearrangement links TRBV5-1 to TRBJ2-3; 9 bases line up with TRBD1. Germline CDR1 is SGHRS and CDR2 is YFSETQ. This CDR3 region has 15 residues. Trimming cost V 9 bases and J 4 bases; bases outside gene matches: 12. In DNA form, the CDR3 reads TGCGCCACTAAAACCGGACAGGGGAGCGCAGATACGCAGTATTTT. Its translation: CATKTGQGSADTQYF. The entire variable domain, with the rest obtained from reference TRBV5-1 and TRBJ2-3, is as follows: KAGVTQTPRYLIKTRGQQVTLSCSPISGHRSVSWYQQTPGQGLQFLFEYFSETQRNKGNFPGRFSGRQFSNSRSEMNVSTLELGDSALYLCATKTGQGSADTQYFGPGTRLTVL.

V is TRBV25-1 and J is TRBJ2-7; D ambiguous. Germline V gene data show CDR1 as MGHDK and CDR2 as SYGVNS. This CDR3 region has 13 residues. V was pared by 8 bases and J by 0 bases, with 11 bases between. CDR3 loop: CASSPEASYEQYF. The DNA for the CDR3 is TGTGCCAGCTCCCCCGAGGCCTCCTACGAGCAGTACTTC.

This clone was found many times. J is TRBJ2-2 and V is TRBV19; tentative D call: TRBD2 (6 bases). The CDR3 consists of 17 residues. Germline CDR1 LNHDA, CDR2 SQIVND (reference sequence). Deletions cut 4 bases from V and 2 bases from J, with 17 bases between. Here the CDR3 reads CASSTRSGGINTGELFF. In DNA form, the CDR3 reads TGTGCCAGTAGTACCCGGTCCGGGGGAATAAACACCGGGGAGCTGTTTTTT.

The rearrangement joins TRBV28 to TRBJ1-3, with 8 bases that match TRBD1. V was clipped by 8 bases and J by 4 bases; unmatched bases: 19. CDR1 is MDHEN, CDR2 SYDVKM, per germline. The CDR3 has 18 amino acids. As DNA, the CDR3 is TGTGCCAGCCCCCTTGCCCAGGCTCGGACAGGGTGCGGAAACACCATATATTTT. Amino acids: CASPLAQARTGCGNTIYF.

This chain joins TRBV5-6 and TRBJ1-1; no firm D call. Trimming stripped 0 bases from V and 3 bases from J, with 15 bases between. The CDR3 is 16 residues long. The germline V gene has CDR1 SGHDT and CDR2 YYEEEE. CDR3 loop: CASSLGFGVQDTEAFF. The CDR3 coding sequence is TGTGCCAGCAGCTTGGGTTTCGGGGTTCAGGACACTGAAGCTTTCTTT.

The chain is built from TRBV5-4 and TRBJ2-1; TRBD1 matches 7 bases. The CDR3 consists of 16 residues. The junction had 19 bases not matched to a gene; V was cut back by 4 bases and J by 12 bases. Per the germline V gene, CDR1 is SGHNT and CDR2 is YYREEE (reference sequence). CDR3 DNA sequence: TGTGCCAGCAGCCTGACCGGACAGGCCGGTGGGAGCACGCAGTTCTTC. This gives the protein CASSLTGQAGGSTQFF. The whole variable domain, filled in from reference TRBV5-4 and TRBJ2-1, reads ETGVTQSPTHLIKTRGQQVTLRCSSQSGHNTVSWYQQALGQGPQFIFQYYREEENGRGNFPPRFSGLQFPNYSSELNVNALELDDSALYLCASSLTGQAGGSTQFFGPGTRLTVL.

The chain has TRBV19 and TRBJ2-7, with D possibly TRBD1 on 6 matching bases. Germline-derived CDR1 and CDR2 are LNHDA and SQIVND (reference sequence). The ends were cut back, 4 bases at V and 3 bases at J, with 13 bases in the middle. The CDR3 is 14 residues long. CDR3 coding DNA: TGTGCCAGTAGTAGGGCAGGGGCCCTCTACGAGCAGTACTTC. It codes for CASSRAGALYEQYF.

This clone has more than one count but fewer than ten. CDR3 nucleotide sequence: TGTGCCAGCAGCCAAGATCAGTCAGCGCTAAGTTCTAACTATGGCTACACCTTC. Its protein is CASSQDQSALSSNYGYTF. The chain recombines TRBV4-2 with TRBJ1-2; D gene ambiguous. The CDR3 runs to 18 residues. V lost 0 bases and J 0 bases, leaving 17 bases between the germline ends. The germline V gene encodes CDR1 LGHNA and CDR2 YNFKEQ.

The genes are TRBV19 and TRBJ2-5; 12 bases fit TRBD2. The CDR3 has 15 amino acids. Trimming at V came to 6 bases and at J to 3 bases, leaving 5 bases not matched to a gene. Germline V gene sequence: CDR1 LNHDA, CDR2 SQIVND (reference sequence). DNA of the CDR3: TGTGCCAGTAGAGAGACTAGCGGGAGTAAAGAGACCCAGTACTTC. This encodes CASRETSGSKETQYF. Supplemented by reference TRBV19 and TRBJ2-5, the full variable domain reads DGGITQSPKYLFRKEGQNVTLSCEQNLNHDAMYWYRQDPGQGLRLIYYSQIVNDFQKGDIAEGYSVSREKKESFPLTVTSAQKNPTAFYLCASRETSGSKETQYFGPGTRLLVL.

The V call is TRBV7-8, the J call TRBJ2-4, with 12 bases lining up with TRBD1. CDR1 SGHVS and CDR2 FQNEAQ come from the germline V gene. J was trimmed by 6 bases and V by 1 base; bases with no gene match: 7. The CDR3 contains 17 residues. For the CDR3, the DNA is TGTGCCAGCAGCTTAGTGTCCGGGACAGGGGGCGGAAACATTCAGTACTTC. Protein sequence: CASSLVSGTGGGNIQYF. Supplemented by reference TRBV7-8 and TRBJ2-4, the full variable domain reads GAGVSQSPRYKVAKRGQDVALRCDPISGHVSLFWYQQALGQGPEFLTYFQNEAQLDKSGLPSDRFFAERPEGSVSTLKIQRTQQEDSAVYLCASSLVSGTGGGNIQYFGAGTRLSVL.

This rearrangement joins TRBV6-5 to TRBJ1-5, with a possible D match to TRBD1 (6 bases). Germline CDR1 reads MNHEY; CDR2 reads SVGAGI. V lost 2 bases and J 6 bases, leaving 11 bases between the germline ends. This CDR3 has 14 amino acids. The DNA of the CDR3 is TGTGCCAGCAGTTACAGGAGAGGGGGTCAGCCCCAGCATTTT. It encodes CASSYRRGGQPQHF.

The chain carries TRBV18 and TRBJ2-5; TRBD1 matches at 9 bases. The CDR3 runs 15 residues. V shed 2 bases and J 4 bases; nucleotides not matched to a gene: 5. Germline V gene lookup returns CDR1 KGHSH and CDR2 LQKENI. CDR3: CASSPIGQGLETQYF. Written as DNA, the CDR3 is TGTGCCAGCTCACCAATAGGACAGGGGTTAGAGACCCAGTACTTC.

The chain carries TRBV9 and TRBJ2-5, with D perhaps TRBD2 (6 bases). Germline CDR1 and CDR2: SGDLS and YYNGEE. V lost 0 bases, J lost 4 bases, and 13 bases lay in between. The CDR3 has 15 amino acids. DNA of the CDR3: TGTGCCAGCAGCGTAGTAGTGGGGGGTAGAGAGACCCAGTACTTC. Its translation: CASSVVVGGRETQYF.

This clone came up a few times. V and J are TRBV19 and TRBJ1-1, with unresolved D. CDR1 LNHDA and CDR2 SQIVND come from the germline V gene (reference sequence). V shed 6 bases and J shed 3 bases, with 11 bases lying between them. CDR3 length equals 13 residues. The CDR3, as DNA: TGTGCCAGTAGCCGAATTCCGGACACTGAAGCTTTCTTT. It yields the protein CASSRIPDTEAFF.

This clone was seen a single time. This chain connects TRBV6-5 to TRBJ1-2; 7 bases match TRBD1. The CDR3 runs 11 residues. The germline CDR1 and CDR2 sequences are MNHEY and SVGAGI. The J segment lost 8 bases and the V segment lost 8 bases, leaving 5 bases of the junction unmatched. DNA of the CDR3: TGTGCCAGCGAGGGGGCGAGGGGCTACACCTTC. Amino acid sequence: CASEGARGYTF.

This CDR3 reads CSVESLTTGELFF. The CDR3 nucleotides read TGCAGCGTTGAAAGCCTTACCACCGGGGAGCTGTTTTTT. The V and J genes are TRBV29-1 and TRBJ2-2; D remains unclear. The CDR3 covers 13 residues. From germline, CDR1 is SQVTM and CDR2 ANQGSEA. The germline V and J ends were trimmed by 2 bases and 4 bases, with 8 bases remaining between them.